Each of the 18 T cell receptor beta chains below was sequenced from the same sample in a study of CD4 T cells in relation to SARS-CoV-2 and coronaviruses. Repertoires were generated with immunoSEQ multiplex PCR, while TCRdb's copy carries only in-frame clones and drops some. The data contain about 56,000 clones, 92% of them singletons. The sample comprised naive CD4+ T cells from PBMCs. As for subset: naive CD4+ T cells isolated by negative enrichment. The receptors derive from an adult with COVID-19.

The chain couples TRBV15 to TRBJ2-3, with TRBD2 matching 13 bases. Germline assignment: CDR1 LNHNV and CDR2 YYDKDF (reference sequence). This CDR3 spans 17 amino acids. V lost 0 bases to trimming and J lost 7 bases; unmatched junction nucleotides: 7. CDR3 nucleotide sequence: TGTGCCACCAGCAGAGATGAGGCACTAGCGGGAGGGAATACGCAGTATTTT. Amino acid sequence: CATSRDEALAGGNTQYF. Complete variable domain (other parts from reference TRBV15 and TRBJ2-3): DAMVIQNPRYQVTQFGKPVTLSCSQTLNHNVMYWYQQKSSQAPKLLFHYYDKDFNNEADTPDNFQSRRPNTSFCFLDIRSPGLGDTAMYLCATSRDEALAGGNTQYFGPGTRLTVL.

This clone was picked up one time. This chain joins TRBV18 and TRBJ2-2; TRBD1 matches at 9 bases. The CDR3 length is 15 residues. Trimming at V came to 5 bases and at J to 4 bases, leaving 5 bases not matched to a gene. The germline CDR1 and CDR2 sequences are KGHSH and LQKENI. CDR3 DNA sequence: TGTGCCAGCTCATTGGGACAGGGACCCACCGGGGAGCTGTTTTTT. Translation: CASSLGQGPTGELFF.

The V call is TRBV11-3, the J call TRBJ2-3; possibly TRBD2 for D (5 bases). The germline V gene has CDR1 SGHNT and CDR2 YENEEA. V lost 5 bases, J lost 2 bases, and 11 bases lay in between. This CDR3 has 14 residues. The DNA for the CDR3 is TGTGCCAGCAGCCGCGGGCAGGACACAGATACGCAGTATTTT. This translates into CASSRGQDTDTQYF.

The rearrangement joins TRBV27 to TRBJ2-7, with D maybe TRBD2 (6 bases). Germline loops: CDR1 MNHEY, CDR2 SMNVEV (reference sequence). The V gene lost 6 bases and the J gene lost 0 bases, with 9 bases spanning the gap. CDR3 length equals 13 residues. CDR3 nucleotide sequence: TGTGCCAGCAGAACTAGCTACTCCTACGAGCAGTACTTC. Translation gives CASRTSYSYEQYF.

This chain links TRBV7-3 with TRBJ1-1; 10 bases are shared with TRBD1. V shed 5 bases, J shed 1 base, and the junction held 1 base outside the gene matches. The length of the CDR3 is 14 residues. Per germline, CDR1 SGHTA and CDR2 FQGTGA. This chain's CDR3 is CASSRTGGNTEAFF. The DNA of the CDR3 is TGTGCCAGCAGCCGGACAGGGGGGAACACTGAAGCTTTCTTT.

This chain links TRBV15 with TRBJ1-3, with unresolved D. From germline, CDR1 is LNHNV and CDR2 YYDKDF (reference sequence). Trimming removed 8 bases from V and 0 bases from J, with 14 bases in between. The CDR3 is 15 residues long. The CDR3 reads CATGKLEVSGNTIYF. CDR3 DNA sequence: TGTGCCACCGGAAAGTTAGAGGTCTCTGGAAACACCATATATTTT.

This clone was observed a few times. V gene TRBV5-4 combines with J gene TRBJ1-6; 7 nucleotides align to TRBD1. With V trimmed by 0 bases and J by 8 bases, 5 bases remained unmatched. Germline V gives CDR1 SGHNT, CDR2 YYREEE (reference sequence). CDR3 size: 15 residues. CDR3 region: CASSLGPDRDSPLHF. CDR3 DNA: TGTGCCAGCAGCTTGGGCCCCGACAGGGATTCACCCCTCCACTTT.

The V and J genes are TRBV7-3 and TRBJ2-6, with D perhaps TRBD1 or TRBD2 (5 bases each). This CDR3 contains 15 residues. The germline V gene encodes CDR1 SGHTA and CDR2 FQGTGA. Trimming removed 4 bases from V and 2 bases from J, with 9 bases in between. The CDR3 protein is CASSWWGTGANVLTF. The CDR3 DNA sequence: TGTGCCAGCAGCTGGTGGGGGACTGGGGCCAACGTCCTGACTTTC.

CDR3 DNA sequence: TGTGCCAGCAGTGAAGACAGGGTGGAGACCCAGTACTTC. Protein sequence: CASSEDRVETQYF. The chain links TRBV2 to TRBJ2-5; possible D gene TRBD1, 6 bases. V lost 1 base, J lost 5 bases, and 8 bases lay in between. This CDR3 contains 13 residues. In germline, CDR1 is SNHLY, CDR2 FYNNEI.

The chain couples TRBV7-9 to TRBJ2-5; D may be TRBD1 or TRBD2 (7 bases each). Trimming cost V 6 bases and J 1 base, with 12 bases left between them. The CDR3 is made up of 14 amino acids. In germline, CDR1 is SEHNR, CDR2 FQNEAQ (reference sequence). CDR3 coding DNA: TGTGCCAGCAGGACAGGGAGGGGCCAAGAGACCCAGTACTTC. Translating gives CASRTGRGQETQYF.

The CDR3 here is CASVAGASGPREQFF. The DNA for the CDR3 is TGTGCCAGCGTGGCGGGTGCTAGCGGACCTCGTGAGCAGTTCTTC. This chain links TRBV2 with TRBJ2-1, with 7 bases that match TRBD2. The germline CDR1 and CDR2 sequences are SNHLY and FYNNEI. This CDR3 spans 15 amino acids. The V and J ends lost 8 bases and 9 bases, in that order; junction bases with no gene match: 16.

The rearrangement joins TRBV7-2 to TRBJ2-1, with TRBD2 identical over 10 bases. Germline values: CDR1 SGHTA, CDR2 FQGNSA. The length of the CDR3 is 16 residues. V trimming: 2 bases; J trimming: 3 bases; junction bases outside the gene matches: 4. CDR3 in DNA: TGTGCCAGCAGCTTATGGACTAGCGGAGACTACAATGAGCAGTTCTTC. Amino acids: CASSLWTSGDYNEQFF.

The chain couples TRBV28 to TRBJ1-1; D may be TRBD1 (6 bases). Trimming left V 6 bases short and J 1 base short, with 9 bases between. The germline gives CDR1 MDHEN, CDR2 SYDVKM. The CDR3 has 13 residues. The CDR3, as DNA: TGTGCCAGCAGAAAGACAGGGAACACTGAAGCTTTCTTT. Translated: CASRKTGNTEAFF.

The CDR3 DNA is TGTGCCACCAGCAGAGATAGGGGGGCGAGCCCTGGGACCTACGAGCAGTACTTC. This translates into CATSRDRGASPGTYEQYF. The chain is built from TRBV15 and TRBJ2-7; the D call may be TRBD1 or TRBD2 (6 bases each). Germline CDR1 reads LNHNV; CDR2 reads YYDKDF (reference sequence). The CDR3 consists of 18 residues. Between the trimmed V and J ends, which lost 0 bases and 2 bases, there was a span of 20 bases.

The CDR3 here is CASSLASGVRRDRSGNTIYF. CDR3 in DNA: TGTGCCAGCAGCTTAGCTAGCGGTGTTAGAAGGGACCGCTCTGGAAACACCATATATTTT. The chain uses TRBV7-8 and TRBJ1-3; D is perhaps TRBD1 (5 bases). The CDR3 consists of 20 residues. V was clipped by 0 bases and J by 0 bases, with 21 bases between them. Germline V gives CDR1 SGHVS, CDR2 FQNEAQ. The full variable domain, in which reference TRBV7-8 and TRBJ1-3 provide the parts outside the CDR3, is GAGVSQSPRYKVAKRGQDVALRCDPISGHVSLFWYQQALGQGPEFLTYFQNEAQLDKSGLPSDRFFAERPEGSVSTLKIQRTQQEDSAVYLCASSLASGVRRDRSGNTIYFGEGSWLTVV.

The V call is TRBV7-8, the J call TRBJ2-7; TRBD1 is a possible D gene (6 bases). CDR3 length equals 15 residues. Germline V CDR1 and CDR2: SGHVS, FQNEAQ. The germline V and J ends were trimmed by 5 bases and 6 bases, with 20 bases remaining between them. The CDR3 DNA follows: TGTGCCAGCAGCACCTACAGGGCTCGAGTGGGCGAGCAGTACTTC. Residues: CASSTYRARVGEQYF.

This chain uses TRBV2 with TRBJ2-4, with 7 nucleotides matching TRBD1. After removal of 5 bases from V and 5 bases from J, the junction contained 12 bases not matched to a gene. The CDR3 runs to 16 residues. The germline V gene has CDR1 SNHLY and CDR2 FYNNEI. CDR3 region: CASSKRQGVEQNIQYF. In nucleotides, the CDR3 is TGTGCCAGCAGTAAACGTCAGGGGGTAGAGCAAAACATTCAGTACTTC.

The gene calls are TRBV5-5 and TRBJ2-1, with D unclear. Trimming took 2 bases from V and 7 from J, leaving 7 bases between them. The germline gives CDR1 SGHKS, CDR2 YYEKEE (reference sequence). The CDR3 runs to 12 residues. This chain's CDR3 is CASSFFGNEQFF. The CDR3 coding sequence is TGTGCCAGCAGCTTCTTCGGAAATGAGCAGTTCTTC.